This T cell receptor (beta chain) was observed in a study of shared clonotypes between healthy human individuals (dated by TCRdb to about 2020). In the study overall: The cohort comprised a couple of women and a few men aged 18 to 49 years. Per donor, leukapheresis produced somewhere between about 0.94 and 10 billion PBMCs. To increase sequencing depth and limit assay-specific biases, TCR repertoire library preparation and sequencing were carried out by different laboratories using diverse techniques. To estimate repertoire size and how much clonotypes are shared between individuals, the study performed deep sequencing of blood TCR repertoires from roughly five healthy adults. Overall results and qualifications from the work: Pairwise subsampling indicated that sequencing depth was expected to affect the degree of clonotype sharing among donors. Sampling was limited to blood, and TCR repertoires in tissue likely differ from TCR repertoires in blood. The small number of donors limited the genetic and exposure-history diversity represented.

Using the deep immunoSEQ assay, multiplex PCR amplified TCR CDR3 regions from genomic DNA. Extracted genomic DNA from each cell subset was distributed evenly across all wells of several immunoSEQ 96-well plates, and each plate was treated as a replicate. Each replicate PCR for unsorted PBMC received approximately 0.3 ug genomic DNA, equal to 25,000 to 35,000 T cell genomes. Unsorted PBMC genomic DNA was sequenced across ten immunoSEQ deep assay plates. Purified libraries were measured with a Qubit 3.0 fluorometer, size-checked on a Bioanalyzer 2100, and measured again with the KAPA Library Quantification kit. Every immunoSEQ 96-well plate was sequenced on a dedicated single-read 150-cycle Illumina NextSeq 550 flow cell. As for the authors' bioinformatics: The immunoSEQ output contained only junctional sequences without quality scores, so filtering could not match that applied to full-length reads. To assign V/J genes and CDR3, sequences were annotated against IMGT germline references using PyIR, a Python wrapper for IgBLAST v1.9. Reads were filtered out if the reads had weak V/J assignments (E-value above 1e-6), no CDR3, stop codons, out-of-frame junctions, or ambiguous translated residues. V3J clonotypes were defined as sequences sharing the same inferred V gene, J gene, and CDR3 amino acid sequence. Percentage overlap between repertoires was computed as shared unique clonotypes divided by the size of the smaller repertoire. Repertoire richness was assessed with RTK rarefaction, the Chao1 estimator, and Recon v2.1 estimates of unobserved clonotypes. The table comes from immuneACCESS by way of TCRdb, which keeps in-frame sequences with V and J called. Part of the clones is missing from these tables; in studies checked, under half for an unresolved V gene and the rest for unknown reasons. The V and J calls and the clone size are those of that table, but D and trimming were determined from the DNA. For this sample there are about 480,000 clones; around 79% appear just once. Around 13% of the sample goes to the ten largest clones.

A remark on this clone: No cognate antigen has been identified for it. The input lacks base qualities; no much larger clone sits a single base away.

Via the germline V gene, CDR1 is KGHSH and CDR2 LQKENI. Measured from the cysteine to the phenylalanine, the CDR3 is 14 residues long. Only CDR3 DNA is held: 42 bases, read in frame from base 1. The trim is 3 bases for V and 1 base for J, with a gap of 9 bases between the germline ends. Healthy HIV-negative adults with no recently reported acute infections or vaccinations were included as donors. Every donor was a Caucasian adult residing in Nashville, Tennessee, USA. For unsorted samples, 90 million or so PBMCs were counted, and genomic DNA was extracted using the QIAamp DNA Blood Mini kit. After blood collection by leukapheresis, PBMCs were isolated using Ficoll-Histopaque density gradient centrifugation and then cryopreserved in the vapor phase of liquid nitrogen.

Input material: PBMCs. This sequence uses TRBV18 and TRBJ1-1, with the D gene call left open. This sequence originates from a woman in her thirties or forties in good health. Some clones in this sample may be carry-over from other donors' samples. The nucleotide sequence reads TGTGCCAGCTCACCTCCCGGGTCGAACACTGAAGCTTTCTTT. Its coded protein is CASSPPGSNTEAFF.